The 21 T cell receptor beta chains below were found in one sample sequenced in a study of T cells in localized non-small cell lung cancer. Here immunoSEQ multiplex PCR was the method, and the copy in TCRdb shows in-frame clones only, minus some. Among tens of thousands of clones, around 80% were seen once, and the ten largest hold 17%. The source material was peripheral blood mononuclear cells, sampled before any cancer treatment. All receptors come from a man aged 35-75 years with stage III lung adenocarcinoma.

The chain uses TRBV27 and TRBJ2-6; D gene uncertain. The V and J ends lost 7 bases and 1 base respectively, with 11 bases between them. The CDR3 is made up of 15 amino acids. CDR1 is MNHEY and CDR2 is SMNVEV in the germline V gene (reference sequence). For the CDR3, the DNA is TGTGCCAGCACCCGAATAGGGTCTGGGGCCAACGTCCTGACTTTC. As protein: CASTRIGSGANVLTF.

The V call is TRBV2, the J call TRBJ1-4, with TRBD1 matching 7 bases. V shed 5 bases, J shed 0 bases, and the junction held 6 bases outside the gene matches. The germline V gene encodes CDR1 SNHLY and CDR2 FYNNEI. This CDR3 is built from 16 residues. CDR3 protein: CASSSTGLTTNEKLFF. The DNA of the CDR3 is TGTGCCAGCAGTTCGACAGGGTTGACAACTAATGAAAAACTGTTTTTT.

The chain recombines TRBV10-2 with TRBJ1-2; D remains ambiguous. CDR1 and CDR2 (germline): WSHSY, SAAADI. Deletions cut 2 bases from V and 4 bases from J, with 11 bases between. This CDR3 comprises 14 residues. The CDR3 DNA reads TGCGCCAGCAGTGAGCAAGGACCGACCTATGGCTACACCTTC. This codes for CASSEQGPTYGYTF.

The chain carries TRBV9 and TRBJ2-7, with 9 positions matching TRBD1. J gave up 5 bases and V 3 bases, and 6 bases lay outside the gene matches. Germline CDR1 SGDLS, CDR2 YYNGEE. The CDR3 is made up of 14 amino acids. The CDR3 sequence is CASSGGQGSHEQYF. The CDR3 region has the DNA TGTGCCAGCAGCGGCGGACAGGGGTCGCACGAGCAGTACTTC.

This chain's CDR3 is CASSLAGGSDTQYF. The CDR3 region has the DNA TGTGCCAGCAGCTTAGCGGGGGGATCAGATACGCAGTATTTT. The chain has TRBV7-6 and TRBJ2-3; a possible D gene is TRBD2 (6 bases). The CDR3 extends over 14 amino acids. The germline V gene has CDR1 SGHVS and CDR2 FNYEAQ. V was pared by 0 bases and J by 4 bases, with 8 bases between.

J is TRBJ2-6 and V is TRBV6-1; D remains ambiguous. Germline assignment: CDR1 MNHNS and CDR2 SASEGT. CDR3 length: 13 residues. Trimming pared 8 bases from V and 0 bases from J, leaving 5 bases between. The CDR3 region is CASGDSGANVLTF. CDR3 nucleotides: TGTGCCAGCGGGGACTCTGGGGCCAACGTCCTGACTTTC.

The chain recombines TRBV9 with TRBJ2-3, with D possibly TRBD2 on 6 matching bases. There are 14 residues in the CDR3. Germline values: CDR1 SGDLS, CDR2 YYNGEE. Trimming left V 0 bases short and J 4 bases short, with 9 bases between. The CDR3 nucleotides read TGTGCCAGCAGCGTAGTGGGGGGATCAGATACGCAGTATTTT. It specifies CASSVVGGSDTQYF.

This clone showed up just a few times. V is TRBV30 and J is TRBJ1-1; D is unresolved. Trimming removed 2 bases from V and 5 bases from J, with 9 bases in between. Germline V gives CDR1 GTSNPN, CDR2 SVGIG (reference sequence). This CDR3 spans 12 amino acids. The CDR3 DNA reads as TGTGCCTGGAGTCGACAAGGGACTGAAGCTTTCTTT. Translated: CAWSRQGTEAFF.

The chain employs TRBV4-1 and TRBJ1-2, with D uncertain. The CDR3 sequence is 16 residues long. Germline CDR1 MGHRA, CDR2 YSYEKL. V was clipped by 0 bases and J by 4 bases, with 15 bases between them. This CDR3 reads CASSQETFATIYGYTF. The CDR3 bases are TGCGCCAGCAGCCAAGAAACCTTTGCTACTATCTATGGCTACACCTTC.

The genes are TRBV7-6 and TRBJ1-1; TRBD1 matches 9 bases. This CDR3 is built from 14 residues. Germline V gene data show CDR1 as SGHVS and CDR2 as FNYEAQ. The ends lost 3 bases at V and 1 base at J; junction bases unmatched: 0. The CDR3 is CASSLTGGNTEAFF. In DNA, the CDR3 is TGTGCCAGCAGCTTGACAGGGGGGAACACTGAAGCTTTCTTT.

J is TRBJ2-2 and V is TRBV5-1; 8 positions agree with TRBD1. This CDR3 contains 17 residues. The trim removed 3 bases at V and 3 bases at J, leaving 10 bases unmatched. CDR1 is SGHRS and CDR2 is YFSETQ in the germline V gene. CDR3 residues: CASSYPLAGGHTGELFF. The CDR3 DNA sequence: TGCGCCAGCAGCTATCCCCTGGCAGGGGGCCACACCGGGGAGCTGTTTTTT.

V gene TRBV6-6 combines with J gene TRBJ2-7, with 8 bases identical to TRBD1. The CDR3 totals 16 residues. V shed 0 bases and J 4 bases; nucleotides not matched to a gene: 8. CDR1 MNHNY and CDR2 SVGAGI come from the germline V gene (reference sequence). CDR3 in amino acids: CASSYSKDRVRYEQYF. For the CDR3, the DNA is TGTGCCAGCAGTTACTCGAAGGACAGGGTACGTTACGAGCAGTACTTC.

The chain is built from TRBV9 and TRBJ2-6; 7 bases agree with TRBD1. The CDR3 covers 18 residues. Looked up from germline, CDR1 is SGDLS and CDR2 is YYNGEE. V lost 0 bases to trimming and J lost 2 bases; unmatched junction nucleotides: 8. The CDR3 loop is CASSVVPGGIAGANVLTF. The CDR3, as DNA: TGTGCCAGCAGCGTAGTCCCAGGGGGTATAGCTGGGGCCAACGTCCTGACTTTC.

The chain has TRBV4-1 and TRBJ1-1; D unclear. The germline V gene encodes CDR1 MGHRA and CDR2 YSYEKL. V was trimmed by 3 bases and J by 1 base, leaving 9 bases between them. The CDR3 is 14 residues long. The CDR3 spells CASSQEEGNTEAFF. The CDR3, as DNA: TGCGCCAGCAGCCAGGAGGAGGGGAACACTGAAGCTTTCTTT.

The J gene is TRBJ2-1, the V gene TRBV18, with 10 bases aligning to TRBD2. The CDR3 has 20 amino acids. Germline assignment: CDR1 KGHSH and CDR2 LQKENI. The trim removed 1 base at V and 7 bases at J, leaving 19 bases unmatched. CDR3 coding DNA: TGTGCCAGCTCACCACGACCCACGATGCAGCGGGAGGGCCGGGGAAATGAGCAGTTCTTC. Amino acid sequence: CASSPRPTMQREGRGNEQFF.

This chain links TRBV18 with TRBJ2-3; 7 nucleotides align to TRBD2. In germline, CDR1 is KGHSH, CDR2 LQKENI. This CDR3 contains 18 residues. V dropped 2 bases and J dropped 1; count of bases not matched to a gene: 12. The CDR3 protein is CASSPWDNSAGGTDTQYF. The CDR3 coding sequence is TGTGCCAGCTCACCATGGGATAACAGCGCGGGGGGCACAGATACGCAGTATTTT.

This rearrangement joins TRBV29-1 to TRBJ2-7; TRBD2 agrees at 7 bases. The J segment lost 0 bases and the V segment lost 5 bases, leaving 7 bases of the junction unmatched. CDR1 is SQVTM, CDR2 ANQGSEA, per germline. The CDR3 consists of 14 residues. CDR3 DNA sequence: TGCAGCGTTTCCTCCGGGACTAACTCCTACGAGCAGTACTTC. Its translation: CSVSSGTNSYEQYF.

This clone was seen more than once but under ten times. The rearrangement uses TRBV4-3 and TRBJ1-2; D gene ambiguous. V gave up 0 bases and J gave up 5 bases, with 13 bases separating them. The CDR3 length is 15 residues. The germline CDR1 and CDR2 sequences are LGHNA and YSLEER. Here the CDR3 reads CASSQDRTTGYGYTF. CDR3 bases: TGCGCCAGCAGCCAAGACAGGACCACGGGATATGGCTACACCTTC.

The J gene is TRBJ2-5, the V gene TRBV5-1, with TRBD2 matching over 10 bases. Germline CDR1 and CDR2: SGHRS and YFSETQ. With V trimmed by 4 bases and J by 1 base, 4 bases remained unmatched. CDR3 length: 15 residues. The CDR3 spells CASSRGLATQETQYF. Here the CDR3 DNA reads TGCGCCAGCAGCCGGGGACTAGCGACCCAAGAGACCCAGTACTTC. The full variable domain, completed using reference TRBV5-1 and TRBJ2-5, is KAGVTQTPRYLIKTRGQQVTLSCSPISGHRSVSWYQQTPGQGLQFLFEYFSETQRNKGNFPGRFSGRQFSNSRSEMNVSTLELGDSALYLCASSRGLATQETQYFGPGTRLLVL.

The gene calls are TRBV6-5 and TRBJ2-7, with D tentatively TRBD1 (5 bases). The V end was cut by 6 bases, the J end by 3 bases, with 12 bases between. The CDR3 has 13 residues. CDR1 and CDR2 (germline): MNHEY, SVGAGI. The CDR3 coding sequence is TGTGCCAGCAGACACCCCCAGGGCTACGAGCAGTACTTC. Protein: CASRHPQGYEQYF.

The chain's CDR3 is CASSLAGGAADTQYF. CDR3 nucleotide sequence: TGCGCCAGCAGCTTGGCGGGCGGGGCGGCAGATACGCAGTATTTT. The V and J genes are TRBV5-1 and TRBJ2-3; maybe TRBD2 (6 bases). V was shortened by 0 bases and J by 4 bases, with 12 bases between the two germline ends. Germline lookup yields CDR1 SGHRS and CDR2 YFSETQ. This CDR3 contains 15 residues.